The 31 T cell receptor beta chains below all came from one sample that was sequenced in a study of blood T cell repertoires in COVID-19. The repertoire was sequenced with immunoSEQ multiplex PCR; TCRdb's copy has only in-frame clones and lacks some. The data hold under 80,000 clones, with around 77% observed a single time. Sequencing input: peripheral blood. The receptors come from a man older than 75 with active or convalescent COVID-19.

V is TRBV6-5 and J is TRBJ1-1; no definite D call. This CDR3 is 13 amino acids long. Germline V CDR1 and CDR2: MNHEY, SVGAGI. V lost 8 bases and J 0 bases, leaving 10 bases between the germline ends. The chain's CDR3 is CASCRFMNTEAFF. As DNA, the CDR3 is TGTGCCAGCTGCAGGTTCATGAACACTGAAGCTTTCTTT.

This sequence joins TRBV3-1 (or the pseudogene TRBV3-2) and TRBJ2-1; D is unclear. Germline V gene sequence: CDR1 LGHDT, CDR2 YNNKEL (reference sequence). Trimming left V 4 bases short and J 7 bases short, with 8 bases between. The CDR3 sequence is 12 residues long. The CDR3 nucleotides read TGTGCCAGCAGCCTAATTAGTAATGAGCAGTTCTTC. Amino acids: CASSLISNEQFF.

This clone was recorded only once. The chain links TRBV6-4 to TRBJ2-5; D might be TRBD2 (5 bases). Per the germline V gene, CDR1 is MRHNA and CDR2 is SNTAGT. V gave up 9 bases and J gave up 4 bases, with 18 bases separating them. The CDR3 has 14 amino acids. The chain's CDR3 is CASWVRVRGETQYF. The CDR3 coding sequence is TGTGCCAGTTGGGTGAGGGTGCGAGGAGAGACCCAGTACTTC.

The chain joins TRBV5-1 to TRBJ1-1, with TRBD1 matching over 7 bases. CDR1 and CDR2 (germline): SGHRS, YFSETQ. The length of the CDR3 is 17 residues. Trimming cost V 4 bases and J 3 bases; bases outside gene matches: 15. CDR3 region: CASSALVEQGFYTEAFF. The CDR3 DNA sequence: TGCGCCAGCAGCGCCCTAGTTGAACAGGGGTTTTACACTGAAGCTTTCTTT.

This clone appeared a few times. V usage is TRBV29-1 and J usage is TRBJ2-5; D is possibly TRBD1 (5 bases). Germline-derived CDR1 and CDR2 are SQVTM and ANQGSEA. CDR3 size: 11 residues. The V gene lost 0 bases and the J gene lost 8 bases, with 7 bases spanning the gap. In nucleotides, the CDR3 is TGCAGCGTTGAAGATCAGGGAACCCAGTACTTC. It specifies CSVEDQGTQYF.

The chain recombines TRBV3-1 (or the pseudogene TRBV3-2) with TRBJ2-7; 7 nucleotides match TRBD2. The CDR3 has 16 amino acids. The trim removed 5 bases at V and 4 bases at J, leaving 14 bases unmatched. Germline CDR1 and CDR2: LGHDT and YNNKEL (reference sequence). This chain's CDR3 is CASSLGEGSGRYEQYF. The CDR3 DNA is TGTGCCAGCAGCTTAGGGGAGGGTAGTGGGCGATACGAGCAGTACTTC.

Details on this clone: Given the absence of the conserved phenylalanine or tryptophan at the CDR3 end, a read error is likely. No DNA is shown, since the ends of the CDR3 on it are uncertain; the CDR3 is the one TCRdb lists. V gene TRBV28 combines with J gene TRBJ1-2; TRBD1 is the table's D call and was not checked against the DNA. In germline, CDR1 is MDHEN, CDR2 SYDVKM. The CDR3 is 12 amino acids in total, end residues counted. The chain's CDR3 is CASSTGTGVPAV.

The chain uses TRBV6-5 and TRBJ2-6; D gene unclear. Between the trimmed V and J ends, which lost 2 bases and 1 base, there was a span of 9 bases. Germline assignment: CDR1 MNHEY and CDR2 SVGAGI. The CDR3 has 16 residues. For the CDR3, the DNA is TGTGCCAGCAGTTACGCAAAGAGTTCTGGGGCCAACGTCCTGACTTTC. It is translated as CASSYAKSSGANVLTF.

The chain links TRBV7-9 to TRBJ2-6, with D possibly being TRBD1 (6 bases). Deletions cut 1 base from V and 3 bases from J, with 13 bases between. In germline, CDR1 is SEHNR, CDR2 FQNEAQ (reference sequence). CDR3 size: 17 residues. CDR3 bases: TGTGCCAGCAGCTTAGTAGGGGGTATCGGTGGGGCCAACGTCCTGACTTTC. This codes for CASSLVGGIGGANVLTF.

This chain connects TRBV11-2 to TRBJ2-1; TRBD2 is a possible D gene (6 bases). Germline V gives CDR1 SGHAT, CDR2 FQNNGV. The CDR3 is 14 amino acids. V lost 5 bases and J 8 bases, leaving 16 bases between the germline ends. The CDR3 nucleotides are TGTGCCAGCAGCCGGGGGAATAGTTATGATGAGCAGTTCTTC. It codes for CASSRGNSYDEQFF.

This chain uses TRBV5-4 with TRBJ2-7, with a weak D call TRBD2 (5 bases). V was clipped by 3 bases and J by 2 bases, with 18 bases between them. The CDR3 sequence is 16 residues long. In germline, CDR1 is SGHNT, CDR2 YYREEE (reference sequence). The CDR3 DNA reads as TGTGCCAGCAGCTCGGCCGGTGCGGGTACGGCCTACGAGCAGTACTTC. This encodes CASSSAGAGTAYEQYF.

The rearrangement uses TRBV7-9 and TRBJ2-7; 8 positions match TRBD1. The CDR3 extends over 16 amino acids. J was trimmed by 3 bases and V by 5 bases; bases with no gene match: 12. Germline values: CDR1 SEHNR, CDR2 FQNEAQ (reference sequence). CDR3 in amino acids: CASSPPAGTGGYEQYF. For the CDR3, the DNA is TGTGCCAGCAGCCCCCCGGCTGGGACAGGAGGCTACGAGCAGTACTTC.

The genes are TRBV6-2 or TRBV6-3 and TRBJ2-3, with 11 bases that match TRBD2. The length of the CDR3 is 14 residues. J was trimmed by 4 bases and V by 5 bases; bases with no gene match: 2. Germline loops: CDR1 MNHEY, CDR2 SVGEGT. The CDR3 DNA reads TGTGCCAGCAGTCTAGCGGGGGGTTCAGATACGCAGTATTTT. Its protein product is CASSLAGGSDTQYF.

This clone was picked up one time. The chain couples TRBV7-9 to TRBJ1-2; 8 nucleotides align to TRBD1. The CDR3 sequence is 16 residues long. CDR1 SEHNR and CDR2 FQNEAQ come from the germline V gene (reference sequence). J was trimmed by 7 bases and V by 3 bases; bases with no gene match: 13. The CDR3 DNA sequence: TGTGCCAGCAGCTTGGGCGGGACAGGTTCCCTGCGTGGCTACACCTTC. Amino acids: CASSLGGTGSLRGYTF.

The genes are TRBV7-3 and TRBJ2-7; 9 positions match TRBD2. J was trimmed by 1 base and V by 5 bases; bases with no gene match: 6. The CDR3 spans 15 residues. The V gene's germline CDR1 is SGHTA and CDR2 FQGTGA. The DNA for the CDR3 is TGTGCCAGCAGCCAACAAAGCGGGGGGTCCTACGAGCAGTACTTC. Translation gives CASSQQSGGSYEQYF.

The chain is built from TRBV19 and TRBJ2-2; TRBD2 might be the D (5 bases). The CDR3 consists of 14 residues. V was pared by 8 bases and J by 0 bases, with 10 bases between. CDR1 is LNHDA and CDR2 is SQIVND in the germline V gene (reference sequence). CDR3 bases: TGTGCCAGTCGAGGGCAGGCGAACACCGGGGAGCTGTTTTTT. Its protein is CASRGQANTGELFF.

The V call is TRBV7-9, the J call TRBJ2-1; D perhaps matches TRBD1 (5 bases). This CDR3 is 13 amino acids long. The germline gives CDR1 SEHNR, CDR2 FQNEAQ (reference sequence). The ends were cut back, 2 bases at V and 4 bases at J, with 6 bases in the middle. Here the CDR3 DNA reads TGTGCCAGCAGCTTAACAGGATACAATGAGCAGTTCTTC. Translated: CASSLTGYNEQFF.

V usage is TRBV12-3 or TRBV12-4 and J usage is TRBJ2-5; D is perhaps TRBD2 (6 bases). Trimming removed 5 bases from V and 7 bases from J, with 14 bases in between. The CDR3 covers 13 residues. CDR3 region: CASSAGLRGTQYF. CDR3 bases: TGTGCCAGCAGTGCGGGACTCCGGGGGACCCAGTACTTC.

The sample holds a few counts of this clone. The chain couples TRBV6-1 to TRBJ1-1; D not resolved. Germline CDR1 and CDR2: MNHNS and SASEGT. The CDR3 totals 15 residues. Deletions cut 1 base from V and 4 bases from J, with 13 bases between. CDR3 sequence (DNA): TGTGCCAGCAGTGAAGATCGGGGTCGGGTCACTGAAGCTTTCTTT. Encoded protein: CASSEDRGRVTEAFF.

The chain links TRBV30 to TRBJ1-1, with 9 positions matching TRBD1. The CDR3 is 15 amino acids. The germline V gene encodes CDR1 GTSNPN and CDR2 SVGIG (reference sequence). J was trimmed by 1 base and V by 3 bases; bases with no gene match: 6. As DNA, the CDR3 is TGTGCCTGGAGAGGGACAGGGAATCGGAACACTGAAGCTTTCTTT. Its protein product is CAWRGTGNRNTEAFF.

CDR3 region: CASSLVGPGDSGNTIYF. DNA of the CDR3: TGCGCCAGCAGCTTGGTAGGGCCAGGGGACTCTGGAAACACCATATATTTT. The gene calls are TRBV5-1 and TRBJ1-3; maybe TRBD1 (6 bases). CDR1 SGHRS and CDR2 YFSETQ come from the germline V gene. Trimming cost V 0 bases and J 0 bases, with 13 bases left between them. The CDR3 runs to 17 residues. Combining the CDR3 with reference TRBV5-1 and TRBJ1-3 gives the whole variable domain KAGVTQTPRYLIKTRGQQVTLSCSPISGHRSVSWYQQTPGQGLQFLFEYFSETQRNKGNFPGRFSGRQFSNSRSEMNVSTLELGDSALYLCASSLVGPGDSGNTIYFGEGSWLTVV.

The J gene is TRBJ2-5, the V gene TRBV4-2, with 8 bases identical to TRBD2. The CDR3 runs to 14 residues. V shed 6 bases, J shed 4 bases, and the junction held 7 bases outside the gene matches. From germline, CDR1 is LGHNA and CDR2 YNFKEQ. CDR3 protein: CASSSSGITETQYF. CDR3 DNA sequence: TGTGCCAGCAGTAGTAGCGGGATTACAGAGACCCAGTACTTC.

The V and J genes are TRBV25-1 and TRBJ2-7; weak D call: TRBD1 (5 bases). Trimming took 9 bases from V and 6 from J, leaving 9 bases between them. CDR3 length: 10 amino acids. Per the germline V gene, CDR1 is MGHDK and CDR2 is SYGVNS. The CDR3 nucleotides read TGTGCCAGTTCCAGGGTCGAGCAGTACTTC. Translation gives CASSRVEQYF.

The chain has TRBV3-1 (or the pseudogene TRBV3-2) and TRBJ2-7, with D tentatively TRBD1 (6 bases). Between the trimmed V and J ends, which lost 2 bases and 7 bases, there was a span of 18 bases. Germline lookup yields CDR1 LGHDT and CDR2 YNNKEL (reference sequence). The CDR3 is 15 amino acids. In nucleotides, the CDR3 is TGTGCCAGCAGCCAATCCGCACAGGGCTGGACTGAGCAGTACTTC. Encoded protein: CASSQSAQGWTEQYF.

A few counts support this clone. The chain is built from TRBV4-3 and TRBJ2-7; 8 bases fit TRBD1. J lost 7 bases, V lost 1 base, and 9 bases had no gene match. From germline, CDR1 is LGHNA and CDR2 YSLEER. CDR3 length: 15 residues. CDR3 region: CASSQVARGRDEQYF. The CDR3 nucleotides read TGCGCCAGCAGCCAAGTTGCCAGGGGGCGCGATGAGCAGTACTTC.

J is TRBJ1-5 and V is TRBV7-8; D uncertain. The V and J ends lost 5 bases and 1 base respectively, with 6 bases between them. In germline, CDR1 is SGHVS, CDR2 FQNEAQ. This CDR3 is built from 13 residues. For the CDR3, the DNA is TGTGCCAGCAGCCTACTGAGCAATCAGCCCCAGCATTTT. Its protein product is CASSLLSNQPQHF.

V usage is TRBV10-2 and J usage is TRBJ1-3; D might be TRBD1 (5 bases). V lost 9 bases to trimming and J lost 0 bases, with 9 bases between them. The CDR3 has 13 residues. Germline-derived CDR1 and CDR2 are WSHSY and SAAADI. Here the CDR3 DNA reads TGCGCCAGTGAACAGGTCTCTGGAAACACCATATATTTT. Its protein is CASEQVSGNTIYF.

The genes are TRBV19 and TRBJ2-5; 11 bases fit TRBD1. Germline loops: CDR1 LNHDA, CDR2 SQIVND (reference sequence). The ends lost 7 bases at V and 4 bases at J; junction bases unmatched: 8. This CDR3 has 15 residues. In DNA, the CDR3 is TGTGCCAGTACCAAGGGACAGGGGGTACGAGAGACCCAGTACTTC. Its protein is CASTKGQGVRETQYF. The full variable domain, with the rest looked up from reference TRBV19 and TRBJ2-5, is DGGITQSPKYLFRKEGQNVTLSCEQNLNHDAMYWYRQDPGQGLRLIYYSQIVNDFQKGDIAEGYSVSREKKESFPLTVTSAQKNPTAFYLCASTKGQGVRETQYFGPGTRLLVL.

The chain combines TRBV19 with TRBJ2-6; D call uncertain. V lost 4 bases, J lost 4 bases, and 8 bases lay in between. CDR1 is LNHDA and CDR2 is SQIVND in the germline V gene (reference sequence). The CDR3 has 14 residues. DNA for the CDR3: TGTGCCAGTAGTAATAAGAGGGGGGCCAACGTCCTGACTTTC. It codes for CASSNKRGANVLTF. The full variable domain, in which reference TRBV19 and TRBJ2-6 provide the parts outside the CDR3, is DGGITQSPKYLFRKEGQNVTLSCEQNLNHDAMYWYRQDPGQGLRLIYYSQIVNDFQKGDIAEGYSVSREKKESFPLTVTSAQKNPTAFYLCASSNKRGANVLTFGAGSRLTVL.

V is TRBV5-1 and J is TRBJ2-2; TRBD2 agrees at 8 bases. This CDR3 region has 15 residues. CDR1 is SGHRS, CDR2 YFSETQ, per germline. After removal of 3 bases from V and 4 bases from J, the junction contained 5 bases not matched to a gene. CDR3 bases: TGCGCCAGCAGCTCCGGGGGGGGCTTCACCGGGGAGCTGTTTTTT. Its protein product is CASSSGGGFTGELFF.

This sequence joins TRBV7-6 and TRBJ1-1; 8 nucleotides line up with TRBD1. There are 15 residues in the CDR3. Germline values: CDR1 SGHVS, CDR2 FNYEAQ. The trim removed 1 base at V and 5 bases at J, leaving 6 bases unmatched. CDR3 coding DNA: TGTGCCAGCAGCTTAGAAACAGGGGGTTATACTGAAGCTTTCTTT. Encoded protein: CASSLETGGYTEAFF.